This TCR beta chain came from a study of siplizumab effects on memory and regulatory T cells. Data came from immunoSEQ multiplex PCR; TCRdb stores just in-frame clones and leaves some out. This table holds roughly 26,000 clones, around 83% found once. About this clone: Its antigen is unidentified.

Study observations and caveats: Roughly 80-95% of proliferating CD4+ or CD8+ clones defied assignment to a naive or memory phenotype. Confirmation that proliferating Tregs from siplizumab cultures had suppressive function was not obtained.

This CDR3 region has 11 residues. The V end was cut by 6 bases, the J end by 10 bases, with 13 bases between. Germline V CDR1 and CDR2: DFQATT, SNEGSKA (reference sequence). The gene calls are TRBV20-1 and TRBJ2-1; D might be TRBD1 or TRBD2, each matching 5 bases. The sequenced sample consisted of memory CD4+ T cells sorted from blood. The source is a human donor in good health. Here the CDR3 DNA reads TGCAGTGCCAGGGAGCTCCAAGAGCAGTTCTTC. Translated: CSARELQEQFF.